This TCR beta chain was identified during a study of shared clonotypes between healthy human individuals. Across the study: Donors, aged 18 to 49, were a couple of women and a few men.

Sequencing used immunoSEQ multiplex PCR; TCRdb keeps in-frame clones, though not all of them. In the table there are a few million clones, approximately 93% of which are singletons. V shed 3 bases and J shed 1 base, with 10 bases lying between them. Per germline, CDR1 SGDLS and CDR2 YYNGEE. The CDR3 runs 14 residues. The TCR sequence derives from a man aged 18-30 years in good health. Some clones in this sample may be carry-over from other donors' samples. Sequencing input: naive CD4+ T cells from PBMCs. Indicated subset: CD45RA+ positively selected. The chain employs TRBV9 and TRBJ2-5; maybe TRBD2 (5 bases). As DNA, the CDR3 is TGTGCCAGCAGCGCACTCGGGGTCCAAGAGACCCAGTACTTC. It translates to CASSALGVQETQYF.